The sequence of this T cell receptor (beta chain) was determined in a study of shared clonotypes between healthy human individuals. In regard to this clone: Its antigen remains unidentified.

The method was immunoSEQ multiplex PCR; TCRdb's version includes in-frame clones alone and lacks a portion of them. This sample yields about 2.4 million clones, of which 93% are seen a single time; 0.36% belongs to the top ten. Overall study findings and caveats: Memory subsets had estimated richness that was generally smaller than that of naive subsets. Clonotypes which were not shared had lower generation probabilities than clonotypes that all four donors shared.

A split of CD4+ cells into CD45RA+ naive and CD45RA-negative memory subsets was performed. Germline V CDR1 and CDR2: MNHEY, SMNVEV (reference sequence). This CDR3 contains 15 residues. Trimming removed 6 bases from V and 4 bases from J, with 16 bases in between. The TCR comes from a man aged 18 to 30 in good health. Some clones in this sample may be carry-over from other donors' samples. Sequences were obtained from naive CD4+ T cells from PBMCs. As for subset: CD45RA+ positively selected. The rearrangement uses TRBV27 and TRBJ2-1; D is perhaps TRBD2 (5 bases). The CDR3 sequence is CASRRVPAEYNEQFF. The CDR3 DNA sequence: TGTGCCAGCAGGAGGGTTCCCGCAGAATACAATGAGCAGTTCTTC.